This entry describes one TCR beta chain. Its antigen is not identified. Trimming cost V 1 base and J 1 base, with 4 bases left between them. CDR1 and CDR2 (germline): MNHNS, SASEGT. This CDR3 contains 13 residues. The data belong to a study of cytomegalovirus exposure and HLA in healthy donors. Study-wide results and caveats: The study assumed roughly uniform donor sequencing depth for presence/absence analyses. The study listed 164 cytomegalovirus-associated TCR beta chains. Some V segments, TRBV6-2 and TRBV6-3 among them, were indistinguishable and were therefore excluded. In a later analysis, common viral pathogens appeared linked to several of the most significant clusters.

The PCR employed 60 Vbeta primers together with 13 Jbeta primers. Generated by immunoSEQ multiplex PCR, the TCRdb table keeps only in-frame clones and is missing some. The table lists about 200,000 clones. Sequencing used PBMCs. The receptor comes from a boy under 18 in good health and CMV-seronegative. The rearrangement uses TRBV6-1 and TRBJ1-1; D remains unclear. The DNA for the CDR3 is TGTGCCAGCAGTGAAGTCAGGAACACTGAAGCTTTCTTT. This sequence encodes CASSEVRNTEAFF.